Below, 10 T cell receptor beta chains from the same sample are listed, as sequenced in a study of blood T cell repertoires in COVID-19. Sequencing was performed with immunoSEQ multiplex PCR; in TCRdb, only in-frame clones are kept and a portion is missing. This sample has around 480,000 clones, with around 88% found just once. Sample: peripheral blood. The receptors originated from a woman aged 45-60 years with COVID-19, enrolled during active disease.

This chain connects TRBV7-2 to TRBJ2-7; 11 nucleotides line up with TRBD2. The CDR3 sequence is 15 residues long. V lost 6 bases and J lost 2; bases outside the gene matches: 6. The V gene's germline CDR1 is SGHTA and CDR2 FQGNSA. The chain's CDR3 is CASSPSSGGTYEQYF. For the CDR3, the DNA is TGTGCCAGCAGTCCATCTAGCGGGGGGACCTACGAGCAGTACTTC.

This CDR3 reads CASSSLGTGLTGELFF. Written as DNA, the CDR3 is TGTGCCAGCAGCTCCCTCGGGACAGGGCTCACCGGGGAGCTGTTTTTT. The J gene is TRBJ2-2, the V gene TRBV7-7; 9 bases are a match to TRBD1. V gave up 4 bases and J gave up 4 bases; unmatched junction bases: 7. Per germline, CDR1 SSHAT and CDR2 FNYEAQ (reference sequence). This CDR3 is built from 16 residues.

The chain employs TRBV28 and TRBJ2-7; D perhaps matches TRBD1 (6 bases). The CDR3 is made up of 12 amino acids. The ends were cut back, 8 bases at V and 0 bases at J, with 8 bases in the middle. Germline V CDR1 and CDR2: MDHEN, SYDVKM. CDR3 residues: CASQGPSYEQYF. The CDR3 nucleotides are TGTGCCAGCCAGGGGCCCTCCTACGAGCAGTACTTC. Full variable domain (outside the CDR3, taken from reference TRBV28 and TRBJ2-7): DVKVTQSSRYLVKRTGEKVFLECVQDMDHENMFWYRQDPGLGLRLIYFSYDVKMKEKGDIPEGYSVSREKKERFSLILESASTNQTSMYLCASQGPSYEQYFGPGTRLTVT.

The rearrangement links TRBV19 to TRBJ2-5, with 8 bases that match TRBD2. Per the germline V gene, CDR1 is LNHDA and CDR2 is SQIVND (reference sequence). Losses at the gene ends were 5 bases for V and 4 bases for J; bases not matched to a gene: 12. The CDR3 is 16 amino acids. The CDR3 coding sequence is TGTGCCAGTAGTGCTATAGCGGGGTATCGTGTAGAGACCCAGTACTTC. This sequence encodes CASSAIAGYRVETQYF.

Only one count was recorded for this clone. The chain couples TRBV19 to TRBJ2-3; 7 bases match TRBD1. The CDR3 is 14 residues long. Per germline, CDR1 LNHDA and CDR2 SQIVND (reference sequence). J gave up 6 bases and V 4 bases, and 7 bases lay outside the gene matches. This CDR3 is CASSTTGPADTQYF. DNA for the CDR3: TGTGCCAGTAGTACGACAGGGCCAGCTGATACGCAGTATTTT.

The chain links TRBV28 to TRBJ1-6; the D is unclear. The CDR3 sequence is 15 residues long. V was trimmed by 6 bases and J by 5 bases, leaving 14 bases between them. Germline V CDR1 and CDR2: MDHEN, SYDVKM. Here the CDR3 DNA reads TGTGCCAGCAGACCCGGGAGCTTAAATAATTCACCCCTCCACTTT. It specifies CASRPGSLNNSPLHF.

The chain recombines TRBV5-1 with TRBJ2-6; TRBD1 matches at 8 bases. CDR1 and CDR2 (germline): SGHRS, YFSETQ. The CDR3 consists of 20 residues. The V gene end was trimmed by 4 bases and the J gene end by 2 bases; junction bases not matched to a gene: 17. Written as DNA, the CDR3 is TGCGCCAGCAGCCCCACGTCAGGGGGCTTCGGGGTGGCTGGGGCCAACGTCCTGACTTTC. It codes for CASSPTSGGFGVAGANVLTF.

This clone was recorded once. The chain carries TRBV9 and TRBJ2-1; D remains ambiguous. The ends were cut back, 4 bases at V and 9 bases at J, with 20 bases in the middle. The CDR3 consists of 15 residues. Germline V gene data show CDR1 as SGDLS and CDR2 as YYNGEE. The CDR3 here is CASSPLVQNPGEQFF. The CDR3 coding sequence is TGTGCCAGCAGCCCATTGGTCCAAAACCCCGGTGAGCAGTTCTTC.

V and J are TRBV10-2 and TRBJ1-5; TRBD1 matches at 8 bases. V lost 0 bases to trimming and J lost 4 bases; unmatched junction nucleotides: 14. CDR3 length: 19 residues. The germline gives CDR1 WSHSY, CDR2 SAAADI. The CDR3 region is CASSESILGQGGGNQPQHF. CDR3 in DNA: TGCGCCAGCAGTGAGTCGATCCTTGGACAGGGTGGTGGGAATCAGCCCCAGCATTTT.

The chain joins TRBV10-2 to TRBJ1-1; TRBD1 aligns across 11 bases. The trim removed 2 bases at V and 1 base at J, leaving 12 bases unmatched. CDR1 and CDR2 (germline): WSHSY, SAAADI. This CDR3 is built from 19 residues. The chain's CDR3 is CASSEAPGQGVKPNTEAFF. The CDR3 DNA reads TGCGCCAGCAGTGAGGCTCCGGGACAGGGGGTGAAACCGAACACTGAAGCTTTCTTT.